The T cell receptor (beta chain) under discussion was sequenced for a study of cytomegalovirus exposure and HLA in healthy donors. The CDR3 loop spans 12 amino acids. Trimming removed 4 bases from V and 6 bases from J; junction bases left unmatched: 2. CDR1 is KGHSH, CDR2 LQKENI, per germline. It was with 60 Vbeta and 13 Jbeta primers that the PCR ran. Sequenced by immunoSEQ multiplex PCR; TCRdb stores in-frame clones only, minus some. Among 160,000 or so clones listed, around nine tenths were seen once. The sequence was obtained from a woman aged 30 to 39 in good health and CMV-seronegative. V is TRBV18 and J is TRBJ1-2; 7 bases map to TRBD1. Material: PBMCs. The CDR3 loop reads CASSRDSHGYTF. In DNA form, the CDR3 reads TGTGCCAGCTCACGGGACAGTCATGGCTACACCTTC.